The clone carrying this T cell receptor beta chain was observed many times. Antigen: not known. Per germline, CDR1 LGHDT and CDR2 YNNKEL (reference sequence). The trim removed 4 bases at V and 5 bases at J, leaving 6 bases unmatched. The CDR3 spans 14 residues. The entry originates in a study of T-cell reconstitution after alpha-beta-depleted transplantation in children. Unique molecular identifiers were incorporated when the TCRbeta library was constructed. TCRdb re-analysed the PCR reads in MiXCR, keeping a single row per CDR3 protein. The repertoire holds around 200,000 distinct CDR3 sequences, about 8.7% seen once, with less than 40% in the top ten. Broader study findings: About two months after transplant, alpha-beta T cells reportedly came from several hundred expanded graft clones.

The rearrangement uses TRBV3-1 and TRBJ2-5; 8 bases align to TRBD2. Sample: PBMCs, mostly from graft donor cells, taken 360 days after TCRalphabeta/CD19-depleted stem cell transplant. This TCR was sampled from a male patient between 2 and 15 years old who had a stem cell transplant for acute myeloid leukemia, so the T cells may come from the graft donor. The CDR3 here is CASSLLSGEETQYF. For the CDR3, the DNA is TGTGCCAGCAGCCTACTTAGCGGGGAGGAGACCCAGTACTTC.